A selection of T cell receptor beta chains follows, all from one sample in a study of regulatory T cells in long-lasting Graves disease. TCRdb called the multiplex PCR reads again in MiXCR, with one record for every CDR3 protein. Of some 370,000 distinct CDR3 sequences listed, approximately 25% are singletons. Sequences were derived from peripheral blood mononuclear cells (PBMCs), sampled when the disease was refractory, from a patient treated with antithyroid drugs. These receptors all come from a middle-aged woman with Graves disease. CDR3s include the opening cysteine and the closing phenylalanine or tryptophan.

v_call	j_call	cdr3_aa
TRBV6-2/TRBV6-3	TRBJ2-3	CASSYIYPTVRDTQYF
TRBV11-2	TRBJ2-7	CASSLGGTGGNEQYF
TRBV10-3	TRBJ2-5	CAISGGETQYF
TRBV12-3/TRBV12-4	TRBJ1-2	CASSLALAGKGYTF
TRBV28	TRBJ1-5	CASKLSGIPQHF
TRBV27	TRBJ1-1	CASSSFGGRNTEAFF
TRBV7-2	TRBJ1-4	CASSPVQKEKLFF
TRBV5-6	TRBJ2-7	CASSSASYYEQYF
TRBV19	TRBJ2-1	CASRRDGPNEQFF
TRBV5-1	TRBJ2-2	CASSYRVDTGELFF
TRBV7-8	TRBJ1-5	CASSLYRDPNQPQHF
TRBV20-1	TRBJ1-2	CSARDSTGARFYGYTF
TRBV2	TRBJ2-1	CASVTHPRQGNEQFF
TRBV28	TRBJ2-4	CASSYGTVAKNIQYF
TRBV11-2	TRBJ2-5	CASSLEGTQYF
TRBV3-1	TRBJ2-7	CASSQGGGLSYEQYF
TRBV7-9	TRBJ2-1	CASSFRTGTSYNEQFF
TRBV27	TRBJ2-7	CASGYRAGVGEQYF
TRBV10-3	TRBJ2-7	CAISESRGDLAYEQYF
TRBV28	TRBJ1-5	CASRNAAGLNQPQHF